This TCR beta chain appears in the sequencing data of a study of cytomegalovirus exposure and HLA in healthy donors. Across the study: An analysis done earlier identified 90 million to 120 million unique TCR beta sequences from roughly 190 million T cells. Study findings and constraints: Analyzed later, most CMV-associated TCR beta chains appeared HLA-restricted. In vitro checks showed that a few CMV-associated chains really do target CMV antigens.

Worth noting for this clone: The antigen is unknown.

Healthy bone marrow donors made up the donor group. PCR involved 60 Vbeta and 13 Jbeta primers. Using immunoSEQ multiplex PCR, the repertoire was profiled, and TCRdb retains in-frame clones only, with some absent. The table lists 220,000 or so clones, almost 80% of them singletons. V was trimmed by 4 bases and J by 7 bases, leaving 14 bases between them. CDR1 and CDR2 from the germline V gene are GTSNPN and SVGIG (reference sequence). The CDR3 covers 12 residues. The sequence derives from a male donor in good health and CMV-seronegative. The specimen was PBMCs. The chain combines TRBV30 with TRBJ2-7; possible D gene TRBD1, 6 bases. CDR3 sequence: CAWTGGYREQYF. CDR3 sequence (DNA): TGTGCCTGGACTGGGGGCTATCGAGAGCAGTACTTC.